This T cell receptor beta chain was identified in a study of blood T cell repertoires in COVID-19 (dated by TCRdb to 2018 to 2021). General notes on the study: The collaborator samples originated in the United States, Italy and Spain and spanned the acute and convalescent phases of COVID-19. The material from the prospective study consisted of cDNA or gDNA derived from T cells, B-cell-depleted T cells, or PBMCs. Deeply sampled blood TCRbeta repertoires from subjects exposed to, actively infected with, or recovered from COVID-19 were included in the dataset. The samples were drawn from the first 160 participants of the ongoing ImmuneRACE study and from over 950 subjects provided by 6 global collaborators. Where HLA class I and class II types were available, the types were taken from metadata supplied by the sample provider, not from assay-based typing. Nearly every sample came with metadata listing a de-identified subject ID, COVID-19 status, age in years and sex. A freely available public database, intended as a resource for researchers studying the immune response to SARS-CoV-2, is where the repertoires were released. The full study reports these points: Clinical and demographic metadata were provided uncurated, with the amount varying by source and participant.

This clone has just a few counts. The antigen this receptor binds is unknown. No quality values exist for individual bases; no much larger clone is one base distant. CDR1 and CDR2, looked up from the germline V gene, are LGHNA and YNFKEQ. From the cysteine through the phenylalanine, the CDR3 covers 11 amino acids. Here the CDR3 DNA is all that survives: 33 bases in frame from base 1. Relative to germline, V is 4 bases shorter and J is 7 bases shorter, with 5 bases between their ends. Each collaborating institution followed its own protocols to collect whole blood in K2EDTA tubes. For TCRbeta analysis, collaborators shipped samples as frozen whole blood, isolated PBMCs, or DNA extracted from either of those sample types. TCRbeta CDR3 regions were amplified from genomic DNA using the immunoSEQ Assay, a bias-controlled multiplex PCR. For the original study's pipeline: The number of nucleated cells in each sample was estimated by amplification of reference gene primers within the assay. To quantify the absolute abundance of each unique TCRbeta CDR3 rearrangement, sequence reads were collapsed and filtered. For each sample, productive Simpson clonality was calculated as the square root of Simpson's diversity index over productive rearrangements. Entries here come from immuneACCESS through TCRdb and include only in-frame sequences with V and J called. Some clones fail to appear in such tables; in the studies checked, an unresolved V gene covers under half of the shortfall, and the cause of the remainder is unknown. Clonal size and the V and J genes are those of that table, whereas D and trimming came from the DNA. The sample records around 110,000 clones, approximately 82% of which are singletons. The ten top clones hold around 7.5% of the sample.

The clonotype comes from a man between 65 and 85 years old with active or convalescent COVID-19. Sequencing was carried out using peripheral blood. The V and J genes are TRBV4-2 and TRBJ2-1; a confident D gene designation cannot be given. The CDR3 sequence is CASSLYNEQFF. The nucleotide sequence is TGTGCCAGCAGCCTTTATAATGAGCAGTTCTTC.